The 4 T cell receptor beta chains below come from one sample, sequenced in a study of blood T cell repertoires in COVID-19. Profiling relied on immunoSEQ multiplex PCR, and the TCRdb table lists in-frame clones only, not all of them. The sample lists about 210,000 clones, more than 70% occurring once. Sequencing was carried out using peripheral blood. The receptors shown here come from a man aged 50 or older with active or convalescent COVID-19.

The chain carries TRBV19 and TRBJ1-2; 9 bases agree with TRBD1. Germline-derived CDR1 and CDR2 are LNHDA and SQIVND (reference sequence). The ends lost 4 bases at V and 1 base at J; junction bases unmatched: 10. The CDR3 covers 17 residues. CDR3 in DNA: TGTGCCAGTAGTACCGGGACAGGGATCCCCCATAACTATGGCTACACCTTC. This sequence encodes CASSTGTGIPHNYGYTF.

This clone was seen a single time. The junction shows a germline mismatch at one end, possibly a read error. The chain links TRBV7-7 to TRBJ2-5; TRBD2 is a possible D gene (7 bases). There are 18 residues in the CDR3. CDR1 is SSHAT and CDR2 is FNYEAQ in the germline V gene (reference sequence). In nucleotides, the CDR3 is TGTGCTAGCAGCTTAGCGCGTCCCGCGGGGGCCCGGGGAGAGACCCAGTACTTC. Its protein product is CASSLARPAGARGETQYF.

This clone was found once. The chain is built from TRBV28 and TRBJ1-5; 7 bases fit TRBD1. The CDR3 loop spans 15 amino acids. Germline-derived CDR1 and CDR2 are MDHEN and SYDVKM. J lost 5 bases, V lost 5 bases, and 9 bases had no gene match. The CDR3 sequence: CASSLFGTAHQPQHF. The CDR3 bases are TGTGCCAGCAGTCTCTTTGGGACAGCCCATCAGCCCCAGCATTTT. Complete variable domain (other parts from reference TRBV28 and TRBJ1-5): DVKVTQSSRYLVKRTGEKVFLECVQDMDHENMFWYRQDPGLGLRLIYFSYDVKMKEKGDIPEGYSVSREKKERFSLILESASTNQTSMYLCASSLFGTAHQPQHFGDGTRLSIL.

V gene TRBV25-1 combines with J gene TRBJ2-3, with D possibly matching TRBD2 (5 bases). Germline V gives CDR1 MGHDK, CDR2 SYGVNS. The CDR3 has 13 amino acids. Trimming removed 5 bases from V and 0 bases from J, with 6 bases in between. The CDR3: CASSTGSTDTQYF. In DNA form, the CDR3 reads TGTGCCAGCAGTACGGGAAGCACAGATACGCAGTATTTT.